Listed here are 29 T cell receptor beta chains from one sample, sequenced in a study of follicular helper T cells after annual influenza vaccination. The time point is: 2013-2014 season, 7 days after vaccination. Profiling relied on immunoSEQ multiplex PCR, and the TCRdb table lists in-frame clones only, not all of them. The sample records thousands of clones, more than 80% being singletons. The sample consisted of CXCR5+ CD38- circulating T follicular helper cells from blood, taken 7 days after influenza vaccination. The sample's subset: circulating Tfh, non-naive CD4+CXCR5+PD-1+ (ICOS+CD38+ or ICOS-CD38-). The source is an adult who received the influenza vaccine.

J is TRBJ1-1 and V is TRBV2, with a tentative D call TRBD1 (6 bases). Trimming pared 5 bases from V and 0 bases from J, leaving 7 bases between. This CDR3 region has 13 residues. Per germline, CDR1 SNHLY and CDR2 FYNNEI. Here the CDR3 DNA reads TGTGCCAGCAGTAGGGACATGAACACTGAAGCTTTCTTT. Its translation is CASSRDMNTEAFF.

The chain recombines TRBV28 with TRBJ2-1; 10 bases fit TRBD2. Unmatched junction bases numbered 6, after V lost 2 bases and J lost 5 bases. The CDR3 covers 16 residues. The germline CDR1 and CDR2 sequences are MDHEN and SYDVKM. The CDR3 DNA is TGTGCCAGCAGTTTAGACCTAGCGGGGGAACACAATGAGCAGTTCTTC. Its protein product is CASSLDLAGEHNEQFF.

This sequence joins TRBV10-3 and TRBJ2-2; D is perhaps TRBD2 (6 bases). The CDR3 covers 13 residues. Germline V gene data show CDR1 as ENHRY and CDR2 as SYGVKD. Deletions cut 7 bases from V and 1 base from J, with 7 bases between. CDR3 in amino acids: CAIKEGNTGELFF. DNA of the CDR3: TGTGCCATCAAGGAGGGGAACACCGGGGAGCTGTTTTTT.

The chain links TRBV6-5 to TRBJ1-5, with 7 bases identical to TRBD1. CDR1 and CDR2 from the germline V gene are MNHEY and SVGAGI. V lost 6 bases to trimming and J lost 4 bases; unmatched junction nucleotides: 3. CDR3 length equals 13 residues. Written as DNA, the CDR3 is TGTGCCAGCAGCAGGACAGGTAATCAGCCCCAGCATTTT. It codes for CASSRTGNQPQHF.

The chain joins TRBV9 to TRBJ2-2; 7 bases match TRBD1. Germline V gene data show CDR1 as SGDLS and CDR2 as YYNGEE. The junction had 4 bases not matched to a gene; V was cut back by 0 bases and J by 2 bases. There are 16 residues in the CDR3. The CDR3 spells CASSVGTGPNTGELFF. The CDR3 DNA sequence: TGTGCCAGCAGCGTAGGGACAGGACCCAACACCGGGGAGCTGTTTTTT.

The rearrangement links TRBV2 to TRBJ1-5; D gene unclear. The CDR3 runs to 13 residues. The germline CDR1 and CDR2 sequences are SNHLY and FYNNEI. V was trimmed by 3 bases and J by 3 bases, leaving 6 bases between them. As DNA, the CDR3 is TGTGCCAGCAGTGATGGTAACAATCAGCCCCAGCATTTT. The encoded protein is CASSDGNNQPQHF. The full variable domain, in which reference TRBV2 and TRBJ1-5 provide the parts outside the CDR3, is EPEVTQTPSHQVTQMGQEVILRCVPISNHLYFYWYRQILGQKVEFLVSFYNNEISEKSEIFDDQFSVERPDGSNFTLKIRSTKLEDSAMYFCASSDGNNQPQHFGDGTRLSIL.

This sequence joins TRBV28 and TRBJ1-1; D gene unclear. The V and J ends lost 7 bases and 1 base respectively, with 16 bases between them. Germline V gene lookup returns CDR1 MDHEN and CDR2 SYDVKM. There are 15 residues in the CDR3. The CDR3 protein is CASTPSGMRNTEAFF. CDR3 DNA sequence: TGTGCCAGCACCCCATCCGGGATGCGGAACACTGAAGCTTTCTTT.

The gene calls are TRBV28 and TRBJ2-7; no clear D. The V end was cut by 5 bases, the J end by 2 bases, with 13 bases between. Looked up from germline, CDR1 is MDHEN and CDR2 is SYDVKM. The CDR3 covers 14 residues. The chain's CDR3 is CASSESQQPYEQYF. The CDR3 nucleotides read TGTGCCAGCAGTGAGTCTCAGCAACCCTACGAGCAGTACTTC.

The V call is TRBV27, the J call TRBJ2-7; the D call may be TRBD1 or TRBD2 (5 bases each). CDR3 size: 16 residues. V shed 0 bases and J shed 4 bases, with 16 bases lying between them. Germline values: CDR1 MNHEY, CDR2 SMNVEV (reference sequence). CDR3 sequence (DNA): TGTGCCAGCAGTTTATCCGCTGGGACCGTTTGGTACGAGCAGTACTTC. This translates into CASSLSAGTVWYEQYF.

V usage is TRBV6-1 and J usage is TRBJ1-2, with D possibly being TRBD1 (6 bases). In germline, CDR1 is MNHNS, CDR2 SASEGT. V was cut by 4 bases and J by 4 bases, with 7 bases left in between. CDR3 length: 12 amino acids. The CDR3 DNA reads TGTGCCAGCAGTGGGACAGCCTATGGCTACACCTTC. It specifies CASSGTAYGYTF.

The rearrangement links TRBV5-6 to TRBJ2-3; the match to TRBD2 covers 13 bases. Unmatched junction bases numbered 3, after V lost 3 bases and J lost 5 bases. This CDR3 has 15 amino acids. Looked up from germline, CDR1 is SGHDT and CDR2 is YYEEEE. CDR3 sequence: CASSSTSGRRDTQYF. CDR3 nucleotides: TGTGCCAGCAGCTCGACTAGCGGGAGGAGAGATACGCAGTATTTT.

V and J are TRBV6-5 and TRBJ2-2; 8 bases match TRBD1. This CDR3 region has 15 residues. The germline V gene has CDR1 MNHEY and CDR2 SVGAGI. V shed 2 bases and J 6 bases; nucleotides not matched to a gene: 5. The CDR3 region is CASSYQGAAAGELFF. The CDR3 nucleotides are TGTGCCAGCAGTTACCAGGGGGCGGCGGCCGGGGAGCTGTTTTTT.

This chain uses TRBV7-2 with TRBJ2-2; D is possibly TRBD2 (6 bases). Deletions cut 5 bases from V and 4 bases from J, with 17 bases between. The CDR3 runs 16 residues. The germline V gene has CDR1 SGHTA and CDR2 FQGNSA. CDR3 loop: CASSPRAGRSTGELFF. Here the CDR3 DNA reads TGTGCCAGCAGCCCCCGGGCGGGGAGGAGCACCGGGGAGCTGTTTTTT.

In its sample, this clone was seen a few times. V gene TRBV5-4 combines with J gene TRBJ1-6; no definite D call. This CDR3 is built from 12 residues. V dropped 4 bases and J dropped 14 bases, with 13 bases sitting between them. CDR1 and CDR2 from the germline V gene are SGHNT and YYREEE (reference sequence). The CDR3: CASSRESGTLHF. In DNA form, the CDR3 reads TGTGCCAGCAGCCGCGAATCGGGAACCCTCCACTTT. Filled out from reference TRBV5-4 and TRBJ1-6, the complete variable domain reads ETGVTQSPTHLIKTRGQQVTLRCSSQSGHNTVSWYQQALGQGPQFIFQYYREEENGRGNFPPRFSGLQFPNYSSELNVNALELDDSALYLCASSRESGTLHFGNGTRLTVT.

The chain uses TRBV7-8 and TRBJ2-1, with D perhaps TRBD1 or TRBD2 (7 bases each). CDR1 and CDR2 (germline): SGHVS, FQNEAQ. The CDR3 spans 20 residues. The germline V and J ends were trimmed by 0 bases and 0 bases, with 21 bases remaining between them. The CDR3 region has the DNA TGTGCCAGCAGCTTAGCGCAGGGGGGTCTAGCGGATAGCTCCTACAATGAGCAGTTCTTC. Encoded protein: CASSLAQGGLADSSYNEQFF.

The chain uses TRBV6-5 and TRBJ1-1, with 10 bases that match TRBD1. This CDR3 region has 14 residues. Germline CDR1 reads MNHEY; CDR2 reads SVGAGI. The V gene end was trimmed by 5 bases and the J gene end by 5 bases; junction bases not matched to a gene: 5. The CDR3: CASSATGGGTEAFF. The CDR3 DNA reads TGTGCCAGCAGTGCGACAGGGGGCGGAACTGAAGCTTTCTTT.

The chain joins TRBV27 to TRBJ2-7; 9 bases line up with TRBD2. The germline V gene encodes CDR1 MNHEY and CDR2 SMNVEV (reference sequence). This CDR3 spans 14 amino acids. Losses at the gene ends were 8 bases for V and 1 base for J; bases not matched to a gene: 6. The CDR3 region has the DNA TGTGCCAGCGGAGAGACTAGCGGTTCCTACGAGCAGTACTTC. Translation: CASGETSGSYEQYF.

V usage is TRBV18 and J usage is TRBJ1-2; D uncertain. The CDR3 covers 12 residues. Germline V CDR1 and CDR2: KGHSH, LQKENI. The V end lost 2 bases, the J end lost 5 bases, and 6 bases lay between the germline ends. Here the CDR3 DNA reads TGTGCCAGCTCACCAGGCAGATATGGCTACACCTTC. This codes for CASSPGRYGYTF.

CDR3 nucleotides: TGTGCCTGGAGAACACAGGCTAACACTGAAGCTTTCTTT. Protein product: CAWRTQANTEAFF. The chain uses TRBV30 and TRBJ1-1; TRBD1 might be the D (5 bases). Trimming shortened V by 3 bases and J by 2 bases, and 10 bases separated the two germline ends. Germline CDR1 is GTSNPN and CDR2 is SVGIG (reference sequence). The CDR3 loop spans 13 amino acids.

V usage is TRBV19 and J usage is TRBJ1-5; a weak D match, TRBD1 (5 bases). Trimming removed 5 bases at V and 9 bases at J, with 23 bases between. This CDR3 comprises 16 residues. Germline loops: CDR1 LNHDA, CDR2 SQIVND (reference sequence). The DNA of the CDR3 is TGTGCCAGTAGTGCCTCATACGGGACGGGGAATGGGCCCCAGCATTTT. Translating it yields CASSASYGTGNGPQHF.

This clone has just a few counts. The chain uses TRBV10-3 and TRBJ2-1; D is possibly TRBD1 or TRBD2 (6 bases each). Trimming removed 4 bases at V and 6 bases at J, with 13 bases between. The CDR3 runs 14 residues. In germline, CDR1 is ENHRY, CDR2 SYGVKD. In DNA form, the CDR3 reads TGTGCCATCAGTGGTAGGGGGGCCAGCAATGAGCAGTTCTTC. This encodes CAISGRGASNEQFF.

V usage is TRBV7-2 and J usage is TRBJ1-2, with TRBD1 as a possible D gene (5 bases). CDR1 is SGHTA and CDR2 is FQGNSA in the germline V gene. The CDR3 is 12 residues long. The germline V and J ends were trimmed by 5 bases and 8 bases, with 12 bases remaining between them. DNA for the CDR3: TGTGCCAGCAGCCTCCAGGGTTTGGGCTACACCTTC. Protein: CASSLQGLGYTF. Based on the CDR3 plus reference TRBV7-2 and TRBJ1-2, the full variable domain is GAGVSQSPSNKVTEKGKDVELRCDPISGHTALYWYRQSLGQGLEFLIYFQGNSAPDKSGLPSDRFSAERTGGSVSTLTIQRTQQEDSAVYLCASSLQGLGYTFGSGTRLTVV.

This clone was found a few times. The CDR3 here is CASSLQGNEQYF. CDR3 nucleotide sequence: TGTGCCAGCAGCTTACAGGGCAACGAGCAGTACTTC. The chain recombines TRBV7-2 with TRBJ2-7; the D gene is possibly TRBD1 (5 bases). Germline CDR1 reads SGHTA; CDR2 reads FQGNSA. This CDR3 has 12 amino acids. V was trimmed by 2 bases and J by 5 bases, leaving 7 bases between them.

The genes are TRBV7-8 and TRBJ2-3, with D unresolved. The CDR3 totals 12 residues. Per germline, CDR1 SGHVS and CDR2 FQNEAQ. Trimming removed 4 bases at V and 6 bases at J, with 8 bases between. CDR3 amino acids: CASSSSRDTQYF. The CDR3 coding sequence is TGTGCCAGCAGCTCAAGTCGTGATACGCAGTATTTT.

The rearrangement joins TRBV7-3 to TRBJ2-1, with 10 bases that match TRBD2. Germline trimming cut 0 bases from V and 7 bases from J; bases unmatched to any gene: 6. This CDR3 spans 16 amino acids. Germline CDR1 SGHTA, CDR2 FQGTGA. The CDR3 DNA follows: TGTGCCAGCAGCTTAACTCGGCTAGCGGGGGATAATGAGCAGTTCTTC. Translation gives CASSLTRLAGDNEQFF. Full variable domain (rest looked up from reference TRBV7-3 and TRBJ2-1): GAGVSQTPSNKVTEKGKYVELRCDPISGHTALYWYRQSLGQGPEFLIYFQGTGAADDSGLPNDRFFAVRPEGSVSTLKIQRTERGDSAVYLCASSLTRLAGDNEQFFGPGTRLTVL.

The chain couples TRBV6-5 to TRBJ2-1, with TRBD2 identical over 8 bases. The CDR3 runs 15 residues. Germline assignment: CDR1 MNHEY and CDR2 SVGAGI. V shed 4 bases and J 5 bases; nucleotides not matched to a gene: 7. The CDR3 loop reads CASSSVAGYDNEQFF. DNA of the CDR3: TGTGCCAGCAGTTCCGTAGCGGGGTATGACAATGAGCAGTTCTTC.

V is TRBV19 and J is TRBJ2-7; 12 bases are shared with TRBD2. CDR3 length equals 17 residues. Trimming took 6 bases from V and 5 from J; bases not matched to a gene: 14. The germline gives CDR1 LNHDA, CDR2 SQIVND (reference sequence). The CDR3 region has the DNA TGTGCCAGTAGCCCGACTAGCGGGGGCCTAAGGTCCCACGAGCAGTACTTC. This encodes CASSPTSGGLRSHEQYF.

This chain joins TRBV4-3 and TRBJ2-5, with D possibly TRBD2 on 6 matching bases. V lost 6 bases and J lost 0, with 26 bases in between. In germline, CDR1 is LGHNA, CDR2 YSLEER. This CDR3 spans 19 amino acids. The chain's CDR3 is CASSPSPDPAGRYQETQYF. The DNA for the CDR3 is TGCGCCAGCAGTCCAAGTCCGGACCCCGCGGGGAGGTACCAAGAGACCCAGTACTTC.

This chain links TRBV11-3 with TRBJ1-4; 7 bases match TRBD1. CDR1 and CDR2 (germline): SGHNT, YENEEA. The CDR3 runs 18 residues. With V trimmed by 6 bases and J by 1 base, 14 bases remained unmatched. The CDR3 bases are TGTGCCAGCAGTTTACCCCCCACAGGGGTGGGAACTAATGAAAAACTGTTTTTT. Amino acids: CASSLPPTGVGTNEKLFF.